This is a list of T cell receptor beta chains from one sample in a study of blood T cell repertoires in COVID-19. TCRdb's copy holds only in-frame clones and misses some; the assay was immunoSEQ multiplex PCR. The sample gives roughly 110,000 clones, around 92% of which show up once; under 5.5% is in the top ten. Sequencing was carried out using peripheral blood. The receptors derive from a man aged 35 to 55 with active or convalescent COVID-19. Each CDR3 is given with its conserved first and last residue. The D gene is left open where the match is weak. Clone sizes are given selectively: once, few, many, or a class where the clone is expanded.

D gene,V gene,J gene,clone size,CDR3 DNA,CDR3 protein
.,TRBV7-8,TRBJ1-3,.,TGTGCCAGCAGCTTGAGGAGGGGACTACACTCTGGAAACACCATATATTTT,CASSLRRGLHSGNTIYF
.,TRBV7-9,TRBJ2-7,.,TGTGCCAGCAGCTTTGACGGAGCCCTGGACGAGCAGTACTTC,CASSFDGALDEQYF
TRBD1,TRBV6-5,TRBJ1-2,.,TGTGCCAGCAGTTACTCAGGGCTGTCGGACAGGGGGGGCTACACCTTC,CASSYSGLSDRGGYTF
.,TRBV9,TRBJ1-6,.,TGTGCCAGCAGCGCCGAGCCCTATAATTCACCCCTCCACTTT,CASSAEPYNSPLHF
.,TRBV21-1,TRBJ2-1,.,TGTGCCAGTAATCATAGGGGTTACAATGAGCAGTTCTTC,CASNHRGYNEQFF
.,TRBV5-1,TRBJ1-2,.,TGCGCCAGCAGCCCGGGGGTTGGGAACTATGGCTACACCTTC,CASSPGVGNYGYTF
.,TRBV30,TRBJ2-7,.,TGTGCCTCCTCGGACGGGAGCTCCTACGAGCAGTACTTC,CASSDGSSYEQYF
.,TRBV19,TRBJ2-5,.,TGTGCCAGTAGTATAGATCACGGCAGGGGATCCCCTGAGACCCAGTACTTC,CASSIDHGRGSPETQYF
.,TRBV6-5,TRBJ2-7,once,TGTGCCAGCACACGCACTAGGCCCCCCTACGAGCAGTACTTC,CASTRTRPPYEQYF
.,TRBV4-3,TRBJ1-5,.,TGCGCCAGCAGCCTAGCTACGGATCTAGGCCAGCCCCAGCATTTT,CASSLATDLGQPQHF
TRBD1,TRBV28,TRBJ1-2,.,TGTGCCAGCGGGGGACAGGGGGGTACTAACTATGGCTACACCTTC,CASGGQGGTNYGYTF
TRBD2,TRBV3-1/TRBV3-2,TRBJ2-1,.,TGTGCCAGCAGCCAAGGGTTGGTGGGAGGGTACAATGAGCAGTTCTTC,CASSQGLVGGYNEQFF
.,TRBV6-5,TRBJ1-1,.,TGTGCCAGCAGTTACTCCTTGGACACAGGGAACACTGAAGCTTTCTTT,CASSYSLDTGNTEAFF
.,TRBV5-4,TRBJ1-6,.,TGTGCCAGCAGCTTTGCCAGCTCCTATAATTCACCCCTCCACTTT,CASSFASSYNSPLHF
TRBD2,TRBV28,TRBJ2-3,once,TGTGCCAGCAGTTCTAGCGGGAGGGTGCCAGATACGCAGTATTTT,CASSSSGRVPDTQYF
TRBD1,TRBV28,TRBJ1-4,.,TGTGCCAGCAGAACGGGACAGGGGGGAACTAATGAAAAACTGTTTTTT,CASRTGQGGTNEKLFF
.,TRBV6-5,TRBJ1-1,once,TGTGCCAGCAGTTACTCGGGGAGGGGCCCCCAAGCTTTCTTT,CASSYSGRGPQAFF
.,TRBV19,TRBJ2-6,.,TGTGCCAGTAGTATCTGGGGCAGGGGCACACCGGGGGCCAACGTCCTGACTTTC,CASSIWGRGTPGANVLTF
.,TRBV1,TRBJ2-1,.,TGCACCAGCAGCCAAGGGGGAAAGCGGATGAGCTCCTACAATGAGCAGTTCTTC,CTSSQGGKRMSSYNEQFF
TRBD2,TRBV11-2,TRBJ2-7,.,TGTGCCAGCAGCTCGGGGTGGGGAGGGAGCGGAGAGCAGTACTTC,CASSSGWGGSGEQYF
.,TRBV19,TRBJ1-2,.,TGTGCCAGTAAGCAGGGTGCCTATGGCTACACCTTC,CASKQGAYGYTF
.,TRBV5-6,TRBJ1-2,once,TGTGCCAGCAGCTCCGGTCCGTATTATGACAGCTCTTCGGGCGGCTACACCTTC,CASSSGPYYDSSSGGYTF
TRBD1,TRBV3-1/TRBV3-2,TRBJ1-1,.,TGTGCCAGCAGTCAACAGGGGGCGATGATAACTGAAGCTTTCTTT,CASSQQGAMITEAFF
TRBD2,TRBV5-1,TRBJ2-5,.,TGCGCCAGCAGCCCAGGACTAGCGGGTGGGGCAGAGACCCAGTACTTC,CASSPGLAGGAETQYF
.,TRBV6-6,TRBJ1-1,.,TGTGCCAGCAGTCTAGGGGGGAACACTGAAGCTTTCTTT,CASSLGGNTEAFF
TRBD1,TRBV5-1,TRBJ1-4,.,TGCGCCAGCAGCCGTTCGACAGGGACGGCTAATGAAAAACTGTTTTTT,CASSRSTGTANEKLFF
.,TRBV19,TRBJ2-6,.,TGTGCCAGCCGTTTTTCTGGGGCCAACGTCCTGACTTTC,CASRFSGANVLTF
TRBD1,TRBV30,TRBJ1-5,few,TGTGCCTGGACAGGGGGGCCCAATCAGCCCCAGCATTTT,CAWTGGPNQPQHF
.,TRBV9,TRBJ2-3,.,TGTGCCAGCAGCGTAGGACTAGGAGGCACAGATACGCAGTATTTT,CASSVGLGGTDTQYF
.,TRBV5-1,TRBJ1-6,.,TGCGCCAGCAGCGTGGACAGAAATTCACCCCTCCACTTT,CASSVDRNSPLHF
.,TRBV3-1/TRBV3-2,TRBJ2-2,.,TGTGCCAGCAGCCTTCAGTTCACCGGGGAGCTGTTTTTT,CASSLQFTGELFF
TRBD2,TRBV18,TRBJ2-1,.,TGTGCCAGCTCACTAGCGGGAGGGCCCAATGAGCAGTTCTTC,CASSLAGGPNEQFF
.,TRBV12-3/TRBV12-4,TRBJ2-7,.,TGTGCCAGCAGTTTAAACAGGTGGAACGAGCAGTACTTC,CASSLNRWNEQYF
.,TRBV12-2,TRBJ2-3,.,TGTGCAAGTCCTCTAGCGGGACCCACAGATACGCAGTATTTT,CASPLAGPTDTQYF
.,TRBV5-6,TRBJ2-5,.,TGTGCCAGCAGCTTAGGAAGGCAGGGAGGGACCCAGTACTTC,CASSLGRQGGTQYF
TRBD1,TRBV2,TRBJ2-1,.,TGTGCCAGCAGCGGATTATCGTGGACAGGGAGGATCGATGAGCAGTTCTTC,CASSGLSWTGRIDEQFF
TRBD2,TRBV5-1,TRBJ2-7,.,TGCGCCAGCAGCTTGGTTGCGGGAGCTTACGAGCAGTACTTC,CASSLVAGAYEQYF
TRBD1,TRBV28,TRBJ2-7,.,TGTGCCAGCAGTTCACCGGGACAGGGAAAGGCGGGTGAGCAGTACTTC,CASSSPGQGKAGEQYF
.,TRBV18,TRBJ2-2,few,TGTGCCAGCTCACCAGTAGATACCGGGGAGCTGTTTTTT,CASSPVDTGELFF
.,TRBV7-2,TRBJ2-4,.,TGTGCCAGCGTAGGCAGGGTAGAGGACATTCAGTACTTC,CASVGRVEDIQYF
TRBD1,TRBV29-1,TRBJ2-2,.,TGCAGCATCTCGACAGGGATTGGAACCGGGGAGCTGTTTTTT,CSISTGIGTGELFF
.,TRBV28,TRBJ1-4,.,TGTGCCATCGGACAGAATAATGAAAAACTGTTTTTT,CAIGQNNEKLFF
TRBD1,TRBV10-3,TRBJ1-1,.,TGTGCCATCAGGGGACAGGCGGCTGAAGCTTTCTTT,CAIRGQAAEAFF
.,TRBV10-3,TRBJ1-5,.,TGTGCCATCAGGACGGAGGGAGGCAATCAGCCCCAGCATTTT,CAIRTEGGNQPQHF
.,TRBV5-1,TRBJ2-7,.,TGCGCCAGCAGCTTGGCCCCGGACAAATTCTACGAGCAGTACTTC,CASSLAPDKFYEQYF
TRBD1,TRBV6-4,TRBJ1-6,.,TGTGCCAGCAGTGACTCAGAACAGGGGAGTAGGGCCTATAATTCACCCCTCCACTTT,CASSDSEQGSRAYNSPLHF
.,TRBV28,TRBJ2-7,few,TGTGCCAGCACTGAGGCGACGTTGACCTACGAGCAGTACTTC,CASTEATLTYEQYF
TRBD1,TRBV28,TRBJ1-2,.,TGTGCCAGCAGTAATTCGACAGGGTCGGAGGGCTACACCTTC,CASSNSTGSEGYTF
.,TRBV6-4,TRBJ2-3,.,TGTGCCAGCAGTGACAGGGCAGGGACAGATACGCAGTATTTT,CASSDRAGTDTQYF
TRBD1,TRBV14,TRBJ2-2,.,TGTGCCAGCAGCCAGACAGGGACCGGGGAGCTGTTTTTT,CASSQTGTGELFF
TRBD1,TRBV7-2,TRBJ2-3,.,TGTGCCAGCAGCTTCACAGGGGGCAGAGATACGCAGTATTTT,CASSFTGGRDTQYF